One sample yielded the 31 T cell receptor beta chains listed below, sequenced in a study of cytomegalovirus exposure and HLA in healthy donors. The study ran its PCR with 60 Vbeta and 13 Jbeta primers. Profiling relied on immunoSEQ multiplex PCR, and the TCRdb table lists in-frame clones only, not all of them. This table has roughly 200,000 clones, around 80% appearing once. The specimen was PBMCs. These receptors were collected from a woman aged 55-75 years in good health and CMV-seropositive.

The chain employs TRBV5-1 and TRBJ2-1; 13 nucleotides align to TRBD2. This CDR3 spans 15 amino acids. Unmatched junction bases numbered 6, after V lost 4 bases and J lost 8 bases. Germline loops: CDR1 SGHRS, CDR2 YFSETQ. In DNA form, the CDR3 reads TGCGCCAGCAGCCGCGGGACTAGCGGGGAGGATGAGCAGTTCTTC. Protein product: CASSRGTSGEDEQFF.

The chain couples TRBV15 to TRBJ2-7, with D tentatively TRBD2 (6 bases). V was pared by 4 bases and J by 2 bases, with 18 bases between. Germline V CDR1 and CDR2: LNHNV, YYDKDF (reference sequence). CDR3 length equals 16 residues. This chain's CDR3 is CATSTPGASVPYEQYF. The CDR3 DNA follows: TGTGCCACCAGCACACCAGGAGCTAGCGTGCCCTACGAGCAGTACTTC. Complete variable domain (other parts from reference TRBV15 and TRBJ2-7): DAMVIQNPRYQVTQFGKPVTLSCSQTLNHNVMYWYQQKSSQAPKLLFHYYDKDFNNEADTPDNFQSRRPNTSFCFLDIRSPGLGDTAMYLCATSTPGASVPYEQYFGPGTRLTVT.

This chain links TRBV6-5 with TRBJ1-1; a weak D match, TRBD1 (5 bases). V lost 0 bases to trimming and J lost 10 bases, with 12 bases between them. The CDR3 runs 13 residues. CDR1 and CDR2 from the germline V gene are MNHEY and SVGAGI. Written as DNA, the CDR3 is TGTGCCAGCAGTTACTCGAAGGTCGGGGGAGCTTTCTTT. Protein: CASSYSKVGGAFF.

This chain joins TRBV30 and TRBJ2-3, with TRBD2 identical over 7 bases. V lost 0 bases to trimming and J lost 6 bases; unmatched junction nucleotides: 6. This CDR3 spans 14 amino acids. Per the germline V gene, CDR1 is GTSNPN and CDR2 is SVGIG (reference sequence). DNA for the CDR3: TGTGCCTGGAGTGTACAAGCGGGGACGGATACGCAGTATTTT. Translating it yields CAWSVQAGTDTQYF.

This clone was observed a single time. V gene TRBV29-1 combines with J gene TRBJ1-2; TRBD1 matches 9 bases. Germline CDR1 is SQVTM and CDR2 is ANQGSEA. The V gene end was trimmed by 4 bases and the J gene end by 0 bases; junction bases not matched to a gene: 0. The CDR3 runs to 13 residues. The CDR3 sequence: CSVGQGANYGYTF. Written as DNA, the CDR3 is TGCAGCGTTGGACAGGGGGCTAACTATGGCTACACCTTC.

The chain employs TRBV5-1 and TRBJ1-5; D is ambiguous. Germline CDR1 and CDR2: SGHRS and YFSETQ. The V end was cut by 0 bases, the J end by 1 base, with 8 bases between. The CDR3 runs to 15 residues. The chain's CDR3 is CASSLDPGSNQPQHF. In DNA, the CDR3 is TGCGCCAGCAGCTTGGATCCGGGAAGCAATCAGCCCCAGCATTTT. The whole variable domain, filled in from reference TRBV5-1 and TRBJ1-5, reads KAGVTQTPRYLIKTRGQQVTLSCSPISGHRSVSWYQQTPGQGLQFLFEYFSETQRNKGNFPGRFSGRQFSNSRSEMNVSTLELGDSALYLCASSLDPGSNQPQHFGDGTRLSIL.

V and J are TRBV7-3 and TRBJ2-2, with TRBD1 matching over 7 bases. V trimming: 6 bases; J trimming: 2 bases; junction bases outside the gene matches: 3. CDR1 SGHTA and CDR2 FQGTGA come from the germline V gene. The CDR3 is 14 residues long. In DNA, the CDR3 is TGTGCCAGCAGGACAGGGCTCAACACCGGGGAGCTGTTTTTT. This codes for CASRTGLNTGELFF.

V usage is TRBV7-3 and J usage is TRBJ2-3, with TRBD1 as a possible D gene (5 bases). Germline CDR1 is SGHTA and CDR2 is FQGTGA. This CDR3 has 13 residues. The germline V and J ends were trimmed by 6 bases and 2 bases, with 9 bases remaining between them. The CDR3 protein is CASRSTATDTQYF. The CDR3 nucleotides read TGTGCCAGCAGGTCGACAGCCACAGATACGCAGTATTTT.

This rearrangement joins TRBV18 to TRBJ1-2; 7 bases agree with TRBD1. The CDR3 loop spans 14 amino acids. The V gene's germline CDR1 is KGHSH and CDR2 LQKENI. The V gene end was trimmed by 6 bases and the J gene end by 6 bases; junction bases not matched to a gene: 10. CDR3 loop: CASSPRTTGNGYTF. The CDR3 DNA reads TGTGCCAGCTCTCCAAGAACGACAGGGAATGGCTACACCTTC.

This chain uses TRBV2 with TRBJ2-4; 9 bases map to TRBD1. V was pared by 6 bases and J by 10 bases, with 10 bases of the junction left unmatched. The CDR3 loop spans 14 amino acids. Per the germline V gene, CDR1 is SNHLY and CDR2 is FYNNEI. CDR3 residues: CASSAKGQGGIQYF. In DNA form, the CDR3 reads TGTGCCAGCAGCGCAAAGGGACAGGGAGGGATTCAGTACTTC.

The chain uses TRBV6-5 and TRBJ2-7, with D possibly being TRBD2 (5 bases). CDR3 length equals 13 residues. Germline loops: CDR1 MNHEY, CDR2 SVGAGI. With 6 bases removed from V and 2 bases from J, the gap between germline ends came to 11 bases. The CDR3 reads CASSRGPPYEQYF. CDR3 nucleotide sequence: TGTGCCAGCAGCCGCGGGCCCCCCTACGAGCAGTACTTC.

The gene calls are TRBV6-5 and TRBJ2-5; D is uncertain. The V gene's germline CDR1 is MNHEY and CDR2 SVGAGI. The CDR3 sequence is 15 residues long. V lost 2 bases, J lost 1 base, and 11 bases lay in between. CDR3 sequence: CASSYQGRFQETQYF. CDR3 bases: TGTGCCAGCAGTTACCAAGGCAGGTTCCAAGAGACCCAGTACTTC.

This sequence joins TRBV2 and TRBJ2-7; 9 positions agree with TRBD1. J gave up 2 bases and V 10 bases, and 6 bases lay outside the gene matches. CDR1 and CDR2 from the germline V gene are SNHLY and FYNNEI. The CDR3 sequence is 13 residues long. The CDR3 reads CANRDRVPYEQYF. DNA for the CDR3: TGTGCCAACCGGGACAGGGTCCCCTACGAGCAGTACTTC.

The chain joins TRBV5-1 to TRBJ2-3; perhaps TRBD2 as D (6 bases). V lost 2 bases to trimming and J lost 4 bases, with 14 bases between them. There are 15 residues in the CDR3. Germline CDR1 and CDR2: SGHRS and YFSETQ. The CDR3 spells CASSLNRWEADTQYF. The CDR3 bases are TGCGCCAGCAGCTTAAACAGGTGGGAGGCAGATACGCAGTATTTT. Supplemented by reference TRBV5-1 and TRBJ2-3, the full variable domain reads KAGVTQTPRYLIKTRGQQVTLSCSPISGHRSVSWYQQTPGQGLQFLFEYFSETQRNKGNFPGRFSGRQFSNSRSEMNVSTLELGDSALYLCASSLNRWEADTQYFGPGTRLTVL.

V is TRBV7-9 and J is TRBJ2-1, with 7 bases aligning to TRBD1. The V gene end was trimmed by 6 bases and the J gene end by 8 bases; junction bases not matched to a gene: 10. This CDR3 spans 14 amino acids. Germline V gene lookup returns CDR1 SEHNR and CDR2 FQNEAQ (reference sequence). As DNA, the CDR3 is TGTGCCAGCAGTCCTCGGACAGGATCGTATGAGCAGTTCTTC. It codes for CASSPRTGSYEQFF.

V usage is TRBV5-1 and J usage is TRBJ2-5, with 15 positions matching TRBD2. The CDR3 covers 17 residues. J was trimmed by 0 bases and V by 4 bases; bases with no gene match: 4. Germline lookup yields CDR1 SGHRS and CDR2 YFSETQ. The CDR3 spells CASSQGLAGGYQETQYF. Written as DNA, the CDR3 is TGCGCCAGCAGCCAGGGACTAGCGGGGGGTTACCAAGAGACCCAGTACTTC.

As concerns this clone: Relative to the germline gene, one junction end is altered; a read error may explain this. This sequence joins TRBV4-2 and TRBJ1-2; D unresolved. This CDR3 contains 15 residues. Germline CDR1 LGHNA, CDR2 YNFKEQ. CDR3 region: CASSQEEASYYVYTF. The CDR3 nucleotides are TGTGCCAGCAGCCAAGAAGAGGCCAGTTACTATGTCTACACCTTC.

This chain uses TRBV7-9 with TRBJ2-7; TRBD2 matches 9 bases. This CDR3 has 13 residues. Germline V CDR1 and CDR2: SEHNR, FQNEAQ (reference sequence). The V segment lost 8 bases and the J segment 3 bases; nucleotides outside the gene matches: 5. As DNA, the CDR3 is TGTGCCAGCTCCCGACTAGCGGACTACGAGCAGTACTTC. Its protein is CASSRLADYEQYF.

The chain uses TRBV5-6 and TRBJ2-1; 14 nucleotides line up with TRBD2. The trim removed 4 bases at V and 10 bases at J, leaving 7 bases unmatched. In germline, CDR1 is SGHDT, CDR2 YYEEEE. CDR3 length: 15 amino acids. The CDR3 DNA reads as TGTGCCAGCAGCAAGGGACTAGCGGGAGTAAAGGAGCAGTTCTTC. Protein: CASSKGLAGVKEQFF.

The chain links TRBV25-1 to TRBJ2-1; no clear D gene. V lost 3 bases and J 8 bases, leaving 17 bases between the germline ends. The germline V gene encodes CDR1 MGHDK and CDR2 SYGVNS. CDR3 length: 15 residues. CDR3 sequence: CASSETGRLFDEQFF. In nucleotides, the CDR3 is TGTGCCAGCAGTGAGACTGGCCGACTCTTCGATGAGCAGTTCTTC.

CDR3: CASFRAATEAFF. The CDR3 DNA sequence: TGTGCCAGTTTCAGAGCGGCCACTGAAGCTTTCTTT. The gene calls are TRBV19 and TRBJ1-1; D gene ambiguous. CDR3 size: 12 residues. Germline V CDR1 and CDR2: LNHDA, SQIVND (reference sequence). The germline V and J ends were trimmed by 8 bases and 4 bases, with 11 bases remaining between them.

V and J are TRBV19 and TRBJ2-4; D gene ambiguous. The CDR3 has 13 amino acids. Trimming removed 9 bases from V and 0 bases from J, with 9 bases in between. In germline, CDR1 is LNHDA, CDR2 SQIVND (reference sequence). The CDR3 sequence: CASHNIAKNIQYF. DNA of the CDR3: TGTGCCAGCCACAATATAGCCAAAAACATTCAGTACTTC.

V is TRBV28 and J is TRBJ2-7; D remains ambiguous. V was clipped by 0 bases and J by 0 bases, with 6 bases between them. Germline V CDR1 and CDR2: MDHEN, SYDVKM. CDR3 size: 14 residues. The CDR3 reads CASSLWASSYEQYF. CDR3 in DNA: TGTGCCAGCAGTTTATGGGCTAGCTCCTACGAGCAGTACTTC.

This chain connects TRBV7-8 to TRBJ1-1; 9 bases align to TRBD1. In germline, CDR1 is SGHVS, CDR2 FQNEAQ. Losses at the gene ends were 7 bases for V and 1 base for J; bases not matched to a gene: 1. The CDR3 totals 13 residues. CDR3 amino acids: CASKDRGNTEAFF. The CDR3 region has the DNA TGTGCCAGCAAGGACAGGGGGAACACTGAAGCTTTCTTT.

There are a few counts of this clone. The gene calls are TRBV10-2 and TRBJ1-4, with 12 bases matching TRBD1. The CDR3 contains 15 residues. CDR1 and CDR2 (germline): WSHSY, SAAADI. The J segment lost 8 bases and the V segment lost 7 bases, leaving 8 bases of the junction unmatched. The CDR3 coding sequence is TGCGCCAGCACCCGGGACAGGGGGCGAGAGGAAAAACTGTTTTTT. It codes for CASTRDRGREEKLFF.

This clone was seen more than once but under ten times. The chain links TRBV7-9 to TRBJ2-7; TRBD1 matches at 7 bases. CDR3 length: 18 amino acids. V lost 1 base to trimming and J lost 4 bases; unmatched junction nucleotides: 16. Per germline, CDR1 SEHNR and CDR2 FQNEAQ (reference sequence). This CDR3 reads CASSLEVLGAGGRYEQYF. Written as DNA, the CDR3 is TGTGCCAGCAGCTTAGAGGTGTTGGGGGCAGGGGGTCGGTACGAGCAGTACTTC.

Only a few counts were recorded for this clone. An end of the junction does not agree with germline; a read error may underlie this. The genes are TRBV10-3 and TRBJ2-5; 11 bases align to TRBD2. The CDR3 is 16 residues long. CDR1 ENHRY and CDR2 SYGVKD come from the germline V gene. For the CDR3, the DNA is TGTGCCATCAGTGAGTCTACTAGCGGGGGTCAAGGGACCCAGTACTTC. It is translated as CAISESTSGGQGTQYF.

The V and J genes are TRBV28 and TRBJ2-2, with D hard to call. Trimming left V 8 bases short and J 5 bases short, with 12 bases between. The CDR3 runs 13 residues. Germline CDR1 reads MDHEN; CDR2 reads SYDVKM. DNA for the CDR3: TGTGCCAGCCGCCCCCGGTGGACCGGGGAGCTGTTTTTT. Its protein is CASRPRWTGELFF.

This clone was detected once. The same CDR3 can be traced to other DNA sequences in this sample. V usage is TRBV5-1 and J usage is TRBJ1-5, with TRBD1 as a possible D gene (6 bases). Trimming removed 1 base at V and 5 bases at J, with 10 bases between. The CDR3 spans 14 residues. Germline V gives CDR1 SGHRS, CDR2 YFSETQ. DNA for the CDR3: TGCGCCAGCAGCTTGTCTGGGGGCGATCAGCCCCAGCATTTT. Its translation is CASSLSGGDQPQHF.

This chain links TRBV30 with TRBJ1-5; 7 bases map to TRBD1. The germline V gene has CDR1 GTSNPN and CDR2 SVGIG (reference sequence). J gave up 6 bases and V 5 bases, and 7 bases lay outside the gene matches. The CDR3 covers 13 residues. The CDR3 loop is CAWDRARGQPQHF. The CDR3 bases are TGTGCCTGGGACAGGGCACGGGGTCAGCCCCAGCATTTT. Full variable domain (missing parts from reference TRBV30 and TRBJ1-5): SQTIHQWPATLVQPVGSPLSLECTVEGTSNPNLYWYRQAAGRGLQLLFYSVGIGQISSEVPQNLSASRPQDRQFILSSKKLLLSDSGFYLCAWDRARGQPQHFGDGTRLSIL.

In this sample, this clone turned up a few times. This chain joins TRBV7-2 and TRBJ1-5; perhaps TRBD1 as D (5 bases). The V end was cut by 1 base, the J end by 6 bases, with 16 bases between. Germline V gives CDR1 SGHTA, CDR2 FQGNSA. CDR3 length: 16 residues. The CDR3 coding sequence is TGTGCCAGCAGCTTAGTATCCAGGGAGGGAGCTCAGCCCCAGCATTTT. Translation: CASSLVSREGAQPQHF.